This entry concerns a single T cell receptor beta chain. Its antigen is as yet unknown. With 4 bases clipped from V and 5 bases from J, the junction kept 7 bases outside the gene matches. CDR1 and CDR2 (germline): SGHRS, YFSETQ. CDR3 length: 14 amino acids. Each PCR contained spiked-in synthetic TCR analog templates. Generated by immunoSEQ multiplex PCR, the TCRdb table keeps only in-frame clones and is missing some. The sample lists tens of thousands of clones, almost 85% seen once, with around 4.5% in the top ten. These data belong to a study of PD-L1 blockade in urothelial cancer. Background on the study: A median blood sample held about 140,000 T cells and around 80,000 unique TCRs.

Study results and limitations: By 3 weeks, tumor-associated blood clones had expanded more in durable-benefit patients.

This clonotype was sampled from a man in his sixties or seventies with urothelial cancer. Specimen: PBMCs, collected around atezolizumab (anti-PD-L1) treatment. The chain employs TRBV5-1 and TRBJ2-7; 9 bases line up with TRBD1. The CDR3 DNA follows: TGCGCCAGCAGCGTCGGGACAGGGTGGAACGAGCAGTACTTC. Its translation: CASSVGTGWNEQYF.